This entry lists 23 T cell receptor beta chains sequenced from one sample in a study of Ad26.COV2.S vaccination and SARS-CoV-2 variants. Clones were sequenced by immunoSEQ multiplex PCR, and TCRdb holds only the in-frame ones, with some missing. The data show about 390,000 clones, 92% seen once. Documented treatment: 19 received Ad26.COV2.S at low or high dose, single or two shots; about 5 received placebo; per-sample allocation not given. Vaccine and placebo recipients were sampled on day 63 after the first injection. Material: peripheral blood, obtained in a trial of Ad26.COV2.S vaccine versus placebo. These TCRs come from a person between 18 and 59 years old who received the Ad26.COV2.S COVID-19 vaccine or a placebo.

The CDR3 bases are TGTGCCAGCACCCGGACAGGGCGGAACACTGAAGCTTTCTTT. It specifies CASTRTGRNTEAFF. The chain has TRBV5-6 and TRBJ1-1, with TRBD1 matching 8 bases. CDR3 size: 14 residues. The V and J ends lost 6 bases and 1 base, in that order; junction bases with no gene match: 5. Per germline, CDR1 SGHDT and CDR2 YYEEEE.

This chain uses TRBV6-2 or TRBV6-3 with TRBJ2-5, with TRBD1 matching over 10 bases. From germline, CDR1 is MNHEY and CDR2 SVGEGT. CDR3 length: 15 residues. V was clipped by 2 bases and J by 4 bases; unmatched bases: 4. The CDR3 DNA reads as TGTGCCAGCAGTTACAACCGGGACAGGGGAGAGACCCAGTACTTC. It is translated as CASSYNRDRGETQYF.

This clone has only one observation. CDR3 coding DNA: TGTGCCAGCAGCCATAGTGTTAGGTACAAGAACACTGAAGCTTTCTTT. Translation: CASSHSVRYKNTEAFF. The chain has TRBV14 and TRBJ1-1; D gene unclear. The V gene's germline CDR1 is SGHDN and CDR2 FVKESK. The V end lost 3 bases, the J end lost 1 base, and 15 bases lay between the germline ends. This CDR3 region has 16 residues.

This chain links TRBV9 with TRBJ2-6; D is possibly TRBD1 (5 bases). The CDR3 length is 18 residues. The V end lost 0 bases, the J end lost 0 bases, and 13 bases lay between the germline ends. The germline CDR1 and CDR2 sequences are SGDLS and YYNGEE. CDR3 loop: CASSVALDSYSGANVLTF. For the CDR3, the DNA is TGTGCCAGCAGCGTAGCTCTCGACAGTTACTCTGGGGCCAACGTCCTGACTTTC.

This chain uses TRBV7-2 with TRBJ1-5; D remains unclear. The CDR3 contains 14 residues. V lost 2 bases to trimming and J lost 7 bases, with 12 bases between them. CDR1 and CDR2 from the germline V gene are SGHTA and FQGNSA. The CDR3 loop reads CASSLKHDMQPQHF. The CDR3 nucleotides read TGTGCCAGCAGCTTAAAGCATGATATGCAGCCCCAGCATTTT.

This clone was seen just once. This chain connects TRBV19 to TRBJ1-1; D call uncertain. This CDR3 is 10 amino acids long. The V end lost 7 bases, the J end lost 7 bases, and 7 bases lay between the germline ends. Germline V gives CDR1 LNHDA, CDR2 SQIVND (reference sequence). DNA of the CDR3: TGTGCCAGTACGGGGTTTGAAGCTTTCTTT. This codes for CASTGFEAFF.

The chain combines TRBV7-2 with TRBJ1-1; 8 bases map to TRBD1. After removal of 10 bases from V and 0 bases from J, the junction contained 10 bases not matched to a gene. This CDR3 comprises 15 residues. Germline loops: CDR1 SGHTA, CDR2 FQGNSA. As DNA, the CDR3 is TGTGCCATCTGGGGCAGGGGGCCTTTGAACACTGAAGCTTTCTTT. Translation: CAIWGRGPLNTEAFF.

The gene calls are TRBV7-9 and TRBJ1-1; 10 nucleotides line up with TRBD1. The CDR3 spans 15 residues. Germline assignment: CDR1 SEHNR and CDR2 FQNEAQ (reference sequence). V was clipped by 5 bases and J by 1 base; unmatched bases: 4. The CDR3 coding sequence is TGTGCCAGCAGCCAGGGACAGGGGACGAACACTGAAGCTTTCTTT. Translated: CASSQGQGTNTEAFF.

This clone was counted between two and nine times. The V call is TRBV19, the J call TRBJ2-7; D might be TRBD1 or TRBD2, each matching 6 bases. Trimming stripped 11 bases from V and 2 bases from J, with 22 bases between. Germline CDR1 reads LNHDA; CDR2 reads SQIVND (reference sequence). The CDR3 runs 15 residues. CDR3 DNA: TGTGCCTCAAGCTGGGGGGCTGACGCTACCTACGAGCAGTACTTC. Protein product: CASSWGADATYEQYF.

The chain is built from TRBV5-6 and TRBJ2-5; 8 bases align to TRBD2. This CDR3 contains 16 residues. Unmatched junction bases numbered 10, after V lost 4 bases and J lost 2 bases. The germline gives CDR1 SGHDT, CDR2 YYEEEE. In nucleotides, the CDR3 is TGTGCCAGCAGCCTCAGGTTAGCGGGACCACAAGAGACCCAGTACTTC. It yields the protein CASSLRLAGPQETQYF. Full variable domain (rest looked up from reference TRBV5-6 and TRBJ2-5): DAGVTQSPTHLIKTRGQQVTLRCSPKSGHDTVSWYQQALGQGPQFIFQYYEEEERQRGNFPDRFSGHQFPNYSSELNVNALLLGDSALYLCASSLRLAGPQETQYFGPGTRLLVL.

This sequence joins TRBV7-2 and TRBJ2-7, with D perhaps matching TRBD1 (5 bases). There are 13 residues in the CDR3. Germline V gene sequence: CDR1 SGHTA, CDR2 FQGNSA. V lost 5 bases to trimming and J lost 3 bases, with 11 bases between them. The DNA of the CDR3 is TGTGCCAGCAGCCGACAACAGGTCTACGAGCAGTACTTC. This gives the protein CASSRQQVYEQYF.

The CDR3 region is CASSQARGYNSPLHF. Here the CDR3 DNA reads TGCGCCAGCAGCCAAGCCAGGGGGTATAATTCACCCCTCCACTTT. The chain recombines TRBV4-3 with TRBJ1-6; 7 positions match TRBD1. With V trimmed by 1 base and J by 4 bases, 1 base remained unmatched. Germline V lookup: CDR1 LGHNA, CDR2 YSLEER. The CDR3 has 15 amino acids.

On this clone: The same CDR3 arises from other DNA sequences in this sample as well. The V call is TRBV6-5, the J call TRBJ2-7; no firm D call. The germline CDR1 and CDR2 sequences are MNHEY and SVGAGI. The CDR3 is 13 residues long. Deletions cut 0 bases from V and 0 bases from J, with 3 bases between. CDR3 nucleotides: TGTGCCAGCAGTTACTCTAGCTCCTACGAGCAGTACTTC. This codes for CASSYSSSYEQYF.

V gene TRBV18 combines with J gene TRBJ2-7, with TRBD1 matching over 7 bases. With 8 bases clipped from V and 2 bases from J, the junction kept 6 bases outside the gene matches. The CDR3 sequence is 13 residues long. Per germline, CDR1 KGHSH and CDR2 LQKENI. CDR3 residues: CASTSGQAYEQYF. The CDR3 region has the DNA TGTGCCAGCACCTCAGGACAGGCCTACGAGCAGTACTTC. Drawing the rest from reference TRBV18 and TRBJ2-7, the complete variable domain is NAGVMQNPRHLVRRRGQEARLRCSPMKGHSHVYWYRQLPEEGLKFMVYLQKENIIDESGMPKERFSAEFPKEGPSILRIQQVVRGDSAAYFCASTSGQAYEQYFGPGTRLTVT.

Only one count was recorded for this clone. The chain recombines TRBV28 with TRBJ1-2; TRBD1 agrees at 7 bases. The CDR3 totals 16 residues. Per the germline V gene, CDR1 is MDHEN and CDR2 is SYDVKM. Trimming cost V 3 bases and J 2 bases; bases outside gene matches: 9. The CDR3 spells CASSLPGQAGNYGYTF. CDR3 sequence (DNA): TGTGCCAGCAGTTTGCCCGGACAGGCCGGCAACTATGGCTACACCTTC.

The gene calls are TRBV6-5 and TRBJ2-5; weak D call: TRBD2 (6 bases). Germline-derived CDR1 and CDR2 are MNHEY and SVGAGI. This CDR3 has 13 amino acids. V was pared by 5 bases and J by 7 bases, with 14 bases between. The DNA of the CDR3 is TGTGCCAGCAGTATGGACCTGGAGGGGACCCAGTACTTC. Translation gives CASSMDLEGTQYF.

The chain links TRBV19 to TRBJ1-2; 7 positions agree with TRBD1. V shed 1 base and J 1 base; nucleotides not matched to a gene: 6. Germline V gene sequence: CDR1 LNHDA, CDR2 SQIVND (reference sequence). The CDR3 has 16 amino acids. CDR3 DNA: TGTGCCAGTAGTATAGGGTACAGGGGTCGTAACTATGGCTACACCTTC. Its protein product is CASSIGYRGRNYGYTF.

CDR3 coding DNA: TGTGCCAGCAGTGCCTCGCAATCACAGCCCCAGCATTTT. It specifies CASSASQSQPQHF. J is TRBJ1-5 and V is TRBV25-1; D not resolved. The CDR3 length is 13 residues. V was clipped by 4 bases and J by 7 bases, with 11 bases between them. CDR1 and CDR2 from the germline V gene are MGHDK and SYGVNS.

This chain connects TRBV7-2 to TRBJ1-1, with D maybe TRBD1 (5 bases). CDR1 is SGHTA and CDR2 is FQGNSA in the germline V gene. V lost 2 bases and J 4 bases, leaving 20 bases between the germline ends. CDR3 length: 17 amino acids. CDR3 in DNA: TGTGCCAGCAGCTTAAGGGAGGAGTACCTCGGGGGCACTGAAGCTTTCTTT. It encodes CASSLREEYLGGTEAFF.

This sequence joins TRBV11-2 and TRBJ2-3; no reliable D call. CDR1 and CDR2 from the germline V gene are SGHAT and FQNNGV. V was pared by 2 bases and J by 0 bases, with 12 bases between. CDR3 length: 16 residues. The DNA of the CDR3 is TGTGCCAGCAGCTTATCGTGGAGCGCTAGCACAGATACGCAGTATTTT. Amino acid sequence: CASSLSWSASTDTQYF.

CDR3 sequence reads: CAWSPSGTGVYNEQFF. The CDR3, as DNA: TGTGCCTGGAGTCCCTCCGGGACAGGGGTCTACAATGAGCAGTTCTTC. This chain uses TRBV30 with TRBJ2-1; 10 bases agree with TRBD1. The CDR3 length is 16 residues. Germline CDR1 reads GTSNPN; CDR2 reads SVGIG (reference sequence). The V segment lost 2 bases and the J segment 3 bases; nucleotides outside the gene matches: 7.

Only one count was recorded for this clone. The chain couples TRBV21-1 to TRBJ2-3; the table's TRBD2 call for D was not verified on the DNA. TRBV21-1 represents a pseudogene. This CDR3 has 19 residues. The CDR3 coding sequence is TGTGCCAGCAGCAAAGCTTCTAGCGGGGCGCCTCCTAGCACAGATACGCAGTATTTT. As protein: CASSKASSGAPPSTDTQYF.

V is TRBV15 and J is TRBJ2-5; 12 nucleotides agree with TRBD1. This CDR3 region has 17 residues. CDR1 and CDR2 from the germline V gene are LNHNV and YYDKDF (reference sequence). With V trimmed by 4 bases and J by 5 bases, 11 bases remained unmatched. The CDR3 coding sequence is TGTGCCACCAGCAAAAAGCCGGGACAGGGGGCCCGTGAGACCCAGTACTTC. Translation gives CATSKKPGQGARETQYF.